This T cell receptor beta chain appears in the sequencing data of a study of shared clonotypes between healthy human individuals. Study-level information: Aged between 18 and 49, the donors were a couple of women and a few men.

This clone was recorded only once. Its cognate antigen is unknown. Notes on the study in general: Memory subsets had estimated richness that was generally smaller than that of naive subsets.

Produced via immunoSEQ multiplex PCR; TCRdb's table is partial and in-frame only. Among 1.6 million or so clones listed, about 98.5% were seen once. Those who donated, Caucasian adults without exception, all lived in Nashville, Tennessee. The split of CD4+ cells yielded CD45RA+ naive and CD45RA-negative memory subsets. From germline, CDR1 is MDHEN and CDR2 SYDVKM. V was trimmed by 5 bases and J by 8 bases, leaving 15 bases between them. This CDR3 region has 14 residues. The TCR comes from a man aged 25-45 years in good health. The sample was naive CD4+ T cells sorted from blood. The sample's subset: CD45RA+ positively selected. This sequence joins TRBV28 and TRBJ1-4, with TRBD1 as a possible D gene (6 bases). CDR3 nucleotides: TGTGCCAGCAGTCCGATCGCGAGGGGGGAAAAACTGTTTTTT. The encoded protein is CASSPIARGEKLFF.